This T cell receptor beta chain originates from a study of T cell changes during pregnancy in multiple sclerosis. Measured with immunoSEQ multiplex PCR; TCRdb has only the in-frame clones, and not every one. Of 70,000 to 85,000 clones listed, roughly 94% were seen once; the top ten hold around 1.4%. This sequence was found in a female donor with multiple sclerosis, enrolled in a pregnancy study. The sample in question was peripheral blood, obtained before pregnancy.

CDR3 sequence reads: CASSQEGTGYEQYF. CDR3 in DNA: TGCGCCAGCAGCCAAGAAGGCACAGGCTACGAGCAGTACTTC. V usage is TRBV4-1 and J usage is TRBJ2-7; TRBD1 might be the D (5 bases). Germline V gene sequence: CDR1 MGHRA, CDR2 YSYEKL. The CDR3 runs 14 residues. Trimming stripped 0 bases from V and 3 bases from J, with 9 bases between.